Given below is one TCR beta chain in context. Antigen specificity is unknown. The sample is drawn from a study of cytotoxic CD8 clonotypes in ibrutinib-treated CLL. Whole-study context: The patients, around 10 relapsed/refractory and approximately 16 treatment-naive, included 17 who were IGHV unmutated. The study's findings and limits: The study found baseline clonality above age-matched healthy donors, tracking circulating CD8+ T-cell counts.

The protocol was immunoSEQ multiplex PCR, while the TCRdb copy is restricted to in-frame clones and leaves out a portion. The sample contains around 70,000 clones, 68% of which appear only once. Germline values: CDR1 SQVTM, CDR2 ANQGSEA. This CDR3 spans 14 amino acids. With 4 bases removed from V and 3 bases from J, the gap between germline ends came to 16 bases. The TCR comes from a human donor with chronic lymphocytic leukemia. This chain links TRBV29-1 with TRBJ2-7; D assignment may be TRBD1 or TRBD2 (5 bases each). The material was PBMCs, obtained after 12 months of ibrutinib treatment. CDR3 sequence (DNA): TGCAGCGTTGGGGGATCGGGACGGTACTACGAGCAGTACTTC. This encodes CSVGGSGRYYEQYF.